This T cell receptor (beta chain) was sequenced for a study of CD8 T cells in ankylosing spondylitis. Germline V CDR1 and CDR2: SGHNT, YENEEA. Trimming stripped 2 bases from V and 0 bases from J, with 7 bases between. This CDR3 has 14 amino acids. Whole-study results and caveats: What appeared characteristic of ankylosing spondylitis blood was a TCR beta motif of eight or nine highly homologous variants.

TCRdb passed the 5' RACE reads through MiXCR, listing each CDR3 protein once. The sample lists over 700,000 distinct CDR3 sequences, 15% to 20% occurring once. This clonotype was counted a few times. Its antigen is unidentified. The sequenced sample consisted of blood, either unsorted or a sorted T cell fraction (not recorded which). The chain has TRBV11-3 and TRBJ1-1, with D uncertain. The clonotype was recovered from a male donor with ankylosing spondylitis. DNA of the CDR3: TGTGCCAGCAGCTTAACTTACCTGAACACTGAAGCTTTCTTT. Translation: CASSLTYLNTEAFF.